This T cell receptor (beta chain) was observed in a study of siplizumab effects on memory and regulatory T cells. Study-level findings and limits: Greater diversity than memory cells seemed evident in naive T cells, which also appeared to be major alloresponse contributors.

TCR templates, about 97,000 per sample, were assayed. Measured with immunoSEQ multiplex PCR; TCRdb has only the in-frame clones, and not every one. The sample lists about 87,000 clones; 75% to 90% were seen once. Remarks on this clone: Its cognate antigen is unknown.

Between the trimmed V and J ends, which lost 4 bases and 4 bases, there was a span of 17 bases. The CDR3 is made up of 16 amino acids. The germline V gene encodes CDR1 SGHNT and CDR2 YYREEE (reference sequence). This TCR came from a human donor in good health. Sequenced sample: CD4+ T cells sorted from blood. The J gene is TRBJ2-2, the V gene TRBV5-4, with D possibly TRBD2 on 5 matching bases. The CDR3 region has the DNA TGTGCCAGCAGCGTTCCGGGGATAGCGCGCACCGGGGAGCTGTTTTTT. Its translation: CASSVPGIARTGELFF.